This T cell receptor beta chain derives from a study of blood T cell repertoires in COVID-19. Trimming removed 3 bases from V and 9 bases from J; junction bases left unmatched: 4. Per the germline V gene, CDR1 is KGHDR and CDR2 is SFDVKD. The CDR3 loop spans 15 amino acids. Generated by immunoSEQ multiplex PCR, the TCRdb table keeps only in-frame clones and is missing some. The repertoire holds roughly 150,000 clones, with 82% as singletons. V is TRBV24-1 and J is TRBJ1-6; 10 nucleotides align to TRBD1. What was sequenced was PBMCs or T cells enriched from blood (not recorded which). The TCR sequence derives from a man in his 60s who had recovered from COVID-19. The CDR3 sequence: CATSDGQGVRSPLHF. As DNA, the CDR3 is TGTGCCACCAGTGATGGACAGGGGGTTCGTTCACCCCTCCACTTT.